A single sample gave rise to the 26 T cell receptor beta chains below, sequenced in a study of blood T cells in healthy people across ages. Primed by a sample-barcoded 5' primer and a J-beta primer mix, a second PCR proceeded for roughly 6 to 12 cycles. MiXCR, run by TCRdb on the 5' RACE reads, gives a single entry per CDR3 protein. The table includes 600,000 to 1,000,000 distinct CDR3 sequences, over 45% detected once. The material sequenced was blood. Source of these receptors: a man aged 25 to 40 in good health.

The rearrangement links TRBV6-6 to TRBJ2-7; a weak D match, TRBD2 (6 bases). The DNA end is a closer match to TRBJ2-5, so the J assignment may be wrong. The CDR3 is 14 residues long. Germline V lookup: CDR1 MNHNY, CDR2 SVGAGI (reference sequence). DNA for the CDR3: TGTGCCAGCATTAACGGGGGTCTAGAGGAGACCCAGTACTTC. It is translated as CASINGGLEETQYF.

The chain is built from TRBV20-1 and TRBJ2-5, with 7 bases that match TRBD2. J was trimmed by 5 bases and V by 0 bases; bases with no gene match: 3. Germline V gives CDR1 DFQATT, CDR2 SNEGSKA (reference sequence). This CDR3 is 13 amino acids long. The DNA of the CDR3 is TGCAGTGCTAGAGAGACTAGCCGGGAGACCCAGTACTTC. Its translation: CSARETSRETQYF.

This chain connects TRBV20-1 to TRBJ2-7, with 8 bases aligning to TRBD1. This CDR3 is built from 14 residues. J gave up 2 bases and V 0 bases, and 3 bases lay outside the gene matches. Germline loops: CDR1 DFQATT, CDR2 SNEGSKA (reference sequence). The CDR3, as DNA: TGCAGTGCTAGAGACCGACAGGGGACCTACGAGCAGTACTTC. It specifies CSARDRQGTYEQYF.

The chain joins TRBV20-1 to TRBJ2-5; D gene unclear. Germline CDR1 DFQATT, CDR2 SNEGSKA (reference sequence). The CDR3 covers 13 residues. V lost 5 bases and J 1 base, leaving 11 bases between the germline ends. The CDR3 loop reads CSAPRPGQETQYF. The CDR3 DNA reads as TGCAGTGCTCCCCGCCCCGGCCAAGAGACCCAGTACTTC.

The chain couples TRBV15 to TRBJ2-3, with 14 bases identical to TRBD2. The germline CDR1 and CDR2 sequences are LNHNV and YYDKDF (reference sequence). V dropped 0 bases and J dropped 8; count of bases not matched to a gene: 7. CDR3 size: 17 residues. In DNA, the CDR3 is TGTGCCACCAGCAGAGATCCCGGGACTAGCGGGGGAGGTACGCAGTATTTT. It yields the protein CATSRDPGTSGGGTQYF. The full variable domain, its missing parts supplied by reference TRBV15 and TRBJ2-3, is DAMVIQNPRYQVTQFGKPVTLSCSQTLNHNVMYWYQQKSSQAPKLLFHYYDKDFNNEADTPDNFQSRRPNTSFCFLDIRSPGLGDTAMYLCATSRDPGTSGGGTQYFGPGTRLTVL.

This rearrangement joins TRBV11-2 to TRBJ2-1; D is undetermined. With 0 bases removed from V and 2 bases from J, the gap between germline ends came to 8 bases. From germline, CDR1 is SGHAT and CDR2 FQNNGV. The CDR3 loop spans 15 amino acids. The CDR3 nucleotides read TGTGCCAGCAGCTTAGATCGAACTGCCTACAATGAGCAGTTCTTC. Translating gives CASSLDRTAYNEQFF.

V and J are TRBV4-3 and TRBJ2-6; D is unclear. The CDR3 length is 19 residues. Germline CDR1 LGHNA, CDR2 YSLEER. Trimming shortened V by 4 bases and J by 0 bases, and 19 bases separated the two germline ends. This CDR3 reads CASSLNPQVLGSGANVLTF. Here the CDR3 DNA reads TGCGCCAGCAGCCTAAACCCCCAAGTCTTGGGCTCTGGGGCCAACGTCCTGACTTTC.

V usage is TRBV9 and J usage is TRBJ1-2; tentatively, D is TRBD1 (5 bases). Looked up from germline, CDR1 is SGDLS and CDR2 is YYNGEE. The CDR3 is 14 residues long. V was pared by 0 bases and J by 5 bases, with 11 bases between. The CDR3 DNA reads as TGTGCCAGCAGCGTAGGGTCAGGGCTATATGGCTACACCTTC. Translating it yields CASSVGSGLYGYTF.

The rearrangement uses TRBV5-5 and TRBJ2-1, with D unclear. CDR1 and CDR2 (germline): SGHKS, YYEKEE (reference sequence). The germline V and J ends were trimmed by 4 bases and 8 bases, with 13 bases remaining between them. The CDR3 totals 13 residues. This chain's CDR3 is CASSEGVRDEQFF. DNA for the CDR3: TGTGCCAGCAGCGAAGGAGTACGGGATGAGCAGTTCTTC.

This clonotype has a handful of counts. The J gene is TRBJ2-1, the V gene TRBV20-1, with TRBD2 matching 9 bases. This CDR3 comprises 15 residues. Germline CDR1 DFQATT, CDR2 SNEGSKA (reference sequence). The CDR3 DNA reads as TGCAGGGTGTTCCCGCTAGCGGGAAGGTACAATGAGCAGTTCTTC. It translates to CRVFPLAGRYNEQFF.

As regards this clonotype: One end of the junction varies from germline; a read error may be responsible. The chain joins TRBV9 to TRBJ2-1; 10 nucleotides agree with TRBD2. The CDR3 contains 15 residues. Germline assignment: CDR1 SGDLS and CDR2 YYNGEE. The CDR3 protein is CAGSVGTSVNNEQFF. The CDR3 bases are TGTGCCGGCAGCGTTGGGACTAGCGTCAACAATGAGCAGTTCTTC. The complete variable domain, with remaining parts taken from reference TRBV9 and TRBJ2-1, reads DSGVTQTPKHLITATGQRVTLRCSPRSGDLSVYWYQQSLDQGLQFLIQYYNGEERAKGNILERFSAQQFPDLHSELNLSSLELGDSALYFCAGSVGTSVNNEQFFGPGTRLTVL.

The rearrangement joins TRBV20-1 to TRBJ2-4, with D perhaps TRBD2 (6 bases). V lost 4 bases, J lost 0 bases, and 10 bases lay in between. This CDR3 is 14 amino acids long. The germline CDR1 and CDR2 sequences are DFQATT and SNEGSKA (reference sequence). CDR3: CSATEGLAKNIQYF. CDR3 coding DNA: TGCAGTGCTACGGAGGGGCTAGCCAAAAACATTCAGTACTTC.

The V gene is TRBV6-2 or TRBV6-3, the J gene TRBJ2-7; tentatively, D is TRBD1 (6 bases). V was cut by 7 bases and J by 5 bases, with 12 bases left in between. This CDR3 contains 12 residues. CDR1 is MNHEY, CDR2 SVGEGT, per germline. The CDR3 DNA sequence: TGTGCCAGCACTCAGGGGACCGACGAGCAGTACTTC. This gives the protein CASTQGTDEQYF.

The V gene is TRBV7-2, the J gene TRBJ2-1; D unclear. Between the trimmed V and J ends, which lost 1 base and 0 bases, there was a span of 7 bases. Per germline, CDR1 SGHTA and CDR2 FQGNSA. The CDR3 has 15 residues. In DNA, the CDR3 is TGTGCCAGCAGCTTAGTCAGTAGCTCCTACAATGAGCAGTTCTTC. It is translated as CASSLVSSSYNEQFF.

The rearrangement links TRBV12-3 or TRBV12-4 to TRBJ2-7, with TRBD1 identical over 7 bases. This CDR3 has 14 amino acids. V lost 4 bases to trimming and J lost 3 bases; unmatched junction nucleotides: 6. The DNA of the CDR3 is TGTGCCAGCAGTTCCTCGGACAGGAACTACGAGCAGTACTTC. Its translation is CASSSSDRNYEQYF.

This rearrangement joins TRBV6-1 to TRBJ2-1, with unresolved D. Trimming took off 7 bases at V and 8 bases at J, with 21 bases between the two ends. CDR1 and CDR2 (germline): MNHNS, SASEGT. CDR3 length: 15 amino acids. The CDR3 sequence: CASTTQPRISDEQFF. The CDR3 DNA reads as TGTGCCAGCACCACCCAACCGAGGATCTCCGATGAGCAGTTCTTC.

The chain carries TRBV5-1 and TRBJ2-3; a possible D gene is TRBD1 (5 bases). This CDR3 is built from 15 residues. Deletions cut 0 bases from V and 6 bases from J, with 14 bases between. CDR1 and CDR2 (germline): SGHRS, YFSETQ. CDR3 region: CASSLGGAPGDTQYF. CDR3 bases: TGCGCCAGCAGCTTGGGTGGGGCTCCCGGTGATACGCAGTATTTT. The entire variable domain, with the rest obtained from reference TRBV5-1 and TRBJ2-3, is as follows: KAGVTQTPRYLIKTRGQQVTLSCSPISGHRSVSWYQQTPGQGLQFLFEYFSETQRNKGNFPGRFSGRQFSNSRSEMNVSTLELGDSALYLCASSLGGAPGDTQYFGPGTRLTVL.

This clonotype has at least ten counts. This sequence joins TRBV6-2 or TRBV6-3 and TRBJ2-5, with D possibly being TRBD2 (5 bases). This CDR3 is built from 13 residues. Deletions cut 5 bases from V and 3 bases from J, with 10 bases between. Germline CDR1 is MNHEY and CDR2 is SVGEGT. CDR3 residues: CASSRGLKETQYF. The CDR3 nucleotides are TGTGCCAGCAGTAGAGGACTTAAAGAGACCCAGTACTTC.

With respect to this clonotype: The junction differs from germline at one of its ends, possibly a read error. The rearrangement uses TRBV7-2 and TRBJ2-5, with 9 bases that match TRBD1. The CDR3 has 13 residues. Germline CDR1 and CDR2: SGHTA and FQGNSA. The CDR3 here is CAGSIRDREKQYF. The DNA for the CDR3 is TGTGCCGGCAGCATCCGGGACAGGGAGAAGCAGTACTTC.

In its sample, this clonotype was seen a few times. This chain links TRBV7-8 with TRBJ2-5, with 11 positions matching TRBD2. V gave up 5 bases and J gave up 2 bases; unmatched junction bases: 4. The CDR3 totals 15 residues. Per the germline V gene, CDR1 is SGHVS and CDR2 is FQNEAQ. DNA of the CDR3: TGTGCCAGCAGCGTCGGGACTAGCGGACAAGAGACCCAGTACTTC. Amino acid sequence: CASSVGTSGQETQYF.

This clonotype was seen a handful of times. This chain joins TRBV6-5 and TRBJ2-5, with D possibly being TRBD1 or TRBD2 (6 bases each). Between the trimmed V and J ends, which lost 6 bases and 8 bases, there was a span of 16 bases. The CDR3 extends over 13 amino acids. Germline V lookup: CDR1 MNHEY, CDR2 SVGAGI. This CDR3 is CASRTTRGATQYF. The CDR3 coding sequence is TGTGCCAGCAGGACGACTAGGGGGGCAACCCAGTACTTC.

The rearrangement joins TRBV5-1 to TRBJ2-7; D might be TRBD2 (5 bases). Germline CDR1 is SGHRS and CDR2 is YFSETQ. The CDR3 is made up of 14 amino acids. Trimming stripped 5 bases from V and 0 bases from J, with 12 bases between. The CDR3 sequence is CASRIGDYSYEQYF. Written as DNA, the CDR3 is TGCGCCAGCAGAATAGGAGACTACTCCTACGAGCAGTACTTC.

V and J are TRBV30 and TRBJ1-1; D is undetermined. Germline-derived CDR1 and CDR2 are GTSNPN and SVGIG (reference sequence). Trimming took 0 bases from V and 7 from J, leaving 6 bases between them. This CDR3 contains 11 residues. The CDR3 bases are TGTGCCTGGAGTGTACCCCATGAAGCTTTCTTT. Translated, it gives CAWSVPHEAFF.

Ten or more counts support this clonotype. V usage is TRBV20-1 and J usage is TRBJ2-3; D may be TRBD2 (6 bases). The CDR3 consists of 13 residues. The V end lost 4 bases, the J end lost 1 base, and 9 bases lay between the germline ends. In germline, CDR1 is DFQATT, CDR2 SNEGSKA (reference sequence). CDR3 coding DNA: TGCAGTGCTAAGCGGGCCCGCACAGATACGCAGTATTTT. Translation gives CSAKRARTDTQYF.

Worth noting for this clonotype: Given the absence of the conserved phenylalanine or tryptophan at the CDR3 end, a read error is likely. J is TRBJ2-6 and V is TRBV4-3, with 8 bases matching TRBD1. J gave up 1 base and V 1 base, and 3 bases lay outside the gene matches. CDR3 length: 17 residues. Per the germline V gene, CDR1 is LGHNA and CDR2 is YSLEER. The CDR3 DNA reads TGCGCCAGCAGCCAAGCAGGGGGCGAGTCTGGGGCCAACGTCCTGACTCTC. This translates into CASSQAGGESGANVLTL.

This chain connects TRBV27 to TRBJ1-2; D may be TRBD1 (5 bases). The CDR3 extends over 14 amino acids. Trimming took off 5 bases at V and 4 bases at J, with 14 bases between the two ends. Germline loops: CDR1 MNHEY, CDR2 SMNVEV (reference sequence). The CDR3 protein is CASSGDGAIYGYTF. The CDR3 DNA reads as TGTGCCAGCAGTGGGGACGGGGCGATCTATGGCTACACCTTC.